These 12 T cell receptor beta chains share one sample of origin, sequenced in a study of cytomegalovirus exposure and HLA in healthy donors. The study ran its PCR with 60 Vbeta and 13 Jbeta primers. The protocol was immunoSEQ multiplex PCR, while the TCRdb copy is restricted to in-frame clones and leaves out a portion. In the table there are about 190,000 clones, around 84% of which are singletons. Sequenced material: PBMCs. These TCRs come from a young woman in good health and CMV-seronegative.

This sequence joins TRBV27 and TRBJ2-3, with D perhaps matching TRBD2 (7 bases). V was clipped by 5 bases and J by 0 bases, with 15 bases between them. The germline CDR1 and CDR2 sequences are MNHEY and SMNVEV (reference sequence). The length of the CDR3 is 16 residues. The CDR3 sequence is CASSPLGGASTDTQYF. The CDR3 nucleotides are TGTGCCAGCAGTCCACTAGGGGGGGCCAGCACAGATACGCAGTATTTT.

The chain uses TRBV9 and TRBJ2-7, with 12 bases aligning to TRBD1. CDR1 and CDR2 (germline): SGDLS, YYNGEE. The ends lost 0 bases at V and 6 bases at J; junction bases unmatched: 7. CDR3 length: 16 amino acids. CDR3 sequence (DNA): TGTGCCAGCAGCGTAGCTCTCGGGACAGGGGGCGCCGAGCAGTACTTC. Protein product: CASSVALGTGGAEQYF.

V is TRBV12-5 and J is TRBJ2-7; TRBD1 is a possible D gene (6 bases). The ends were cut back, 7 bases at V and 6 bases at J, with 31 bases in the middle. The germline CDR1 and CDR2 sequences are LGHNT and FRNRAP. CDR3 length: 18 residues. CDR3 loop: CASVTITRDTLLGCEQYV. Written as DNA, the CDR3 is TGTGCTAGTGTTACGATAACTCGGGACACCCTGTTGGGATGCGAGCAGTACGTC.

V usage is TRBV18 and J usage is TRBJ1-4, with TRBD1 matching over 7 bases. The CDR3 totals 15 residues. V lost 6 bases, J lost 8 bases, and 12 bases stayed unmatched. Germline assignment: CDR1 KGHSH and CDR2 LQKENI. CDR3: CASSLERGLAEKLFF. The CDR3 DNA reads as TGTGCCAGCTCTCTCGAAAGGGGGCTCGCGGAAAAACTGTTTTTT.

The chain links TRBV19 to TRBJ1-1; D remains unclear. In germline, CDR1 is LNHDA, CDR2 SQIVND (reference sequence). This CDR3 spans 14 amino acids. Deletions cut 1 base from V and 12 bases from J, with 18 bases between. The CDR3 DNA sequence: TGTGCCAGTAGTATAGCCAGGAATGTCGAGGGAACTTTCTTT. It codes for CASSIARNVEGTFF. Supplemented by reference TRBV19 and TRBJ1-1, the full variable domain reads DGGITQSPKYLFRKEGQNVTLSCEQNLNHDAMYWYRQDPGQGLRLIYYSQIVNDFQKGDIAEGYSVSREKKESFPLTVTSAQKNPTAFYLCASSIARNVEGTFFGQGTRLTVV.

The chain combines TRBV2 with TRBJ2-3; tentative D call: TRBD2 (6 bases). Germline V gene lookup returns CDR1 SNHLY and CDR2 FYNNEI. V lost 8 bases to trimming and J lost 1 base, with 10 bases between them. The CDR3 contains 13 residues. The chain's CDR3 is CASRLEGTDTQYF. The CDR3 bases are TGTGCCAGCCGACTAGAGGGCACAGATACGCAGTATTTT.

This chain uses TRBV30 with TRBJ1-2, with a possible D match to TRBD1 (6 bases). Trimming took off 3 bases at V and 0 bases at J, with 11 bases between the two ends. Germline CDR1 reads GTSNPN; CDR2 reads SVGIG (reference sequence). The CDR3 totals 14 residues. CDR3 region: CAWRVSGANYGYTF. DNA of the CDR3: TGTGCCTGGAGGGTTTCAGGGGCTAACTATGGCTACACCTTC.

The CDR3 loop reads CASSLDVRDRGKEAFF. In DNA, the CDR3 is TGTGCCAGCAGCTTAGACGTCCGGGACAGGGGGAAAGAAGCTTTCTTT. The J gene is TRBJ1-1, the V gene TRBV7-2; 11 bases align to TRBD1. J gave up 8 bases and V 1 base, and 9 bases lay outside the gene matches. Germline-derived CDR1 and CDR2 are SGHTA and FQGNSA. The CDR3 is 16 residues long.

This clone occurred a few times. The CDR3 coding sequence is TGCGCCAGCAGCTATTTCCCGGGTGGAGACGAGCAGTACTTC. This translates into CASSYFPGGDEQYF. V is TRBV5-1 and J is TRBJ2-7; no clear D. CDR1 is SGHRS, CDR2 YFSETQ, per germline. The CDR3 has 14 amino acids. The V end was cut by 3 bases, the J end by 5 bases, with 15 bases between. Full variable domain (missing parts from reference TRBV5-1 and TRBJ2-7): KAGVTQTPRYLIKTRGQQVTLSCSPISGHRSVSWYQQTPGQGLQFLFEYFSETQRNKGNFPGRFSGRQFSNSRSEMNVSTLELGDSALYLCASSYFPGGDEQYFGPGTRLTVT.

CDR3 residues: CASSLNLREKLFF. The CDR3 nucleotides are TGCGCCAGCAGCCTGAACTTGAGGGAAAAACTGTTTTTT. The rearrangement joins TRBV4-3 to TRBJ1-4; D is undetermined. Germline lookup yields CDR1 LGHNA and CDR2 YSLEER. The ends were cut back, 4 bases at V and 8 bases at J, with 11 bases in the middle. The CDR3 covers 13 residues.

The chain carries TRBV29-1 and TRBJ1-1; 9 bases are a match to TRBD1. Germline lookup yields CDR1 SQVTM and CDR2 ANQGSEA. This CDR3 is 12 amino acids long. V trimming: 0 bases; J trimming: 11 bases; junction bases outside the gene matches: 4. CDR3 residues: CSVEDGQGIAFF. The DNA for the CDR3 is TGCAGCGTTGAAGATGGACAGGGGATTGCTTTCTTT.

The chain links TRBV5-6 to TRBJ2-5, with TRBD1 matching over 7 bases. Germline V gives CDR1 SGHDT, CDR2 YYEEEE. The CDR3 spans 14 residues. V lost 9 bases and J lost 4; bases outside the gene matches: 12. CDR3 sequence: CATKVTGDVETQYF. CDR3 nucleotides: TGTGCCACCAAAGTAACAGGGGATGTAGAGACCCAGTACTTC.